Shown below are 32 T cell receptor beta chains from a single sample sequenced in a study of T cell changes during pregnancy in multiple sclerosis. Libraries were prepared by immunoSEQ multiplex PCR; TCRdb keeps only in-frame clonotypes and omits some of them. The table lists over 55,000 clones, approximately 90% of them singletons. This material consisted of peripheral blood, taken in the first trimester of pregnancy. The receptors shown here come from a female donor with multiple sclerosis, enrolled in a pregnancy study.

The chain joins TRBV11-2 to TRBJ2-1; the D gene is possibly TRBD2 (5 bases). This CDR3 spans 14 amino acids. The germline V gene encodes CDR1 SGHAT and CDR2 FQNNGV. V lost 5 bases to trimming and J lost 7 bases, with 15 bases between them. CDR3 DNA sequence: TGTGCCAGCAGCCTAGCTCACAGTGGGAATGAGCAGTTCTTC. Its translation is CASSLAHSGNEQFF.

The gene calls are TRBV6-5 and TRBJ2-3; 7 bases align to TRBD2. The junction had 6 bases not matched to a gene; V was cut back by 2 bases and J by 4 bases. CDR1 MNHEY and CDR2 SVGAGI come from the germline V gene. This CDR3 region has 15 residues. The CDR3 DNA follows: TGTGCCAGCAGTTACGAGGCGGGAGCCCCAGATACGCAGTATTTT. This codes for CASSYEAGAPDTQYF.

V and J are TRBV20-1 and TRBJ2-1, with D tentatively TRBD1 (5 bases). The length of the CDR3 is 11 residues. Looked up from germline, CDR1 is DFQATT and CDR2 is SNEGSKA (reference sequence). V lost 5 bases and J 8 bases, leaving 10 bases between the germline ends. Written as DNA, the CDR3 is TGCAGTGCTTATAGGGGCCATGAGCAGTTCTTC. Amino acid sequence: CSAYRGHEQFF.

The CDR3 DNA sequence: TGTGCCAGTAGTATTGGGTCAGAGGGAGGGAGGCCCGACGGGGTCTCCTACGAGCAGTACTTC. It translates to CASSIGSEGGRPDGVSYEQYF. The chain carries TRBV19 and TRBJ2-7; TRBD2 agrees at 7 bases. Trimming took 3 bases from V and 0 from J; bases not matched to a gene: 23. Looked up from germline, CDR1 is LNHDA and CDR2 is SQIVND (reference sequence). The CDR3 extends over 21 amino acids.

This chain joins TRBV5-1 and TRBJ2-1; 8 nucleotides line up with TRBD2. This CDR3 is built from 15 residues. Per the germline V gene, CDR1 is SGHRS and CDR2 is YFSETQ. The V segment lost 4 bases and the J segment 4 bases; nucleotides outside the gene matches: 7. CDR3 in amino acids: CASSTASGSYNEQFF. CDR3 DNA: TGCGCCAGCAGCACGGCAAGCGGGAGTTACAATGAGCAGTTCTTC.

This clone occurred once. CDR3 bases: TGTGCCAGCAGCTTAGGCACTTACCTAAGCGAGCAGTACTTC. As protein: CASSLGTYLSEQYF. The chain employs TRBV13 and TRBJ2-7, with unresolved D. Germline CDR1 PRHDT, CDR2 FYEKMQ (reference sequence). This CDR3 is built from 14 residues. V lost 0 bases to trimming and J lost 6 bases, with 12 bases between them. Together with reference TRBV13 and TRBJ2-7, the CDR3 gives the full variable domain: AAGVIQSPRHLIKEKRETATLKCYPIPRHDTVYWYQQGPGQDPQFLISFYEKMQSDKGSIPDRFSAQQFSDYHSELNMSSLELGDSALYFCASSLGTYLSEQYFGPGTRLTVT.

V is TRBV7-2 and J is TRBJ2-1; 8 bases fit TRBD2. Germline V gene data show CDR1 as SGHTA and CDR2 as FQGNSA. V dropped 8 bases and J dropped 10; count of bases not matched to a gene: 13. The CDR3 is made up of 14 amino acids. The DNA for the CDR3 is TGTGCCAGCTGGGCGGGAGGCCCTGGGGGGGAGCAGTTCTTC. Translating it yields CASWAGGPGGEQFF.

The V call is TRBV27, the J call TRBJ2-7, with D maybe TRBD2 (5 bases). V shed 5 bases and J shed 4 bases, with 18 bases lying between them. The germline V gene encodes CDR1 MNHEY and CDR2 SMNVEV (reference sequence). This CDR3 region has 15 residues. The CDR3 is CASSPHTSSVYEQYF. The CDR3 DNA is TGTGCCAGCAGTCCACACACTAGTTCGGTATACGAGCAGTACTTC.

The CDR3 sequence: CASSKATVYSNQPQHF. The CDR3 nucleotides read TGTGCCAGCAGCAAAGCTACAGTTTATAGCAATCAGCCCCAGCATTTT. The chain is built from TRBV21-1 and TRBJ1-5; TRBD1, the D gene given by the table, was not confirmed from the DNA. TRBV21-1 constitutes a pseudogene. This CDR3 comprises 16 residues.

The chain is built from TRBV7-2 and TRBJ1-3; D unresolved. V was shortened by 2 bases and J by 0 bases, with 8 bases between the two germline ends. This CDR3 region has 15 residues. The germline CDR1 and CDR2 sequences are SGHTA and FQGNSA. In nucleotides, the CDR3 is TGTGCCAGCAGCTTAACGGGATCCTCTGGAAACACCATATATTTT. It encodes CASSLTGSSGNTIYF.

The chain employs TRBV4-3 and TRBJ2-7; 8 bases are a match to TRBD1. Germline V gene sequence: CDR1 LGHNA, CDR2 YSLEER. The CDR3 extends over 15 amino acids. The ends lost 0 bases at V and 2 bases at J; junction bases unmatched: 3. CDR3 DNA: TGCGCCAGCAGCCAAGATTGGACAGGGCCCTACGAGCAGTACTTC. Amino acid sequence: CASSQDWTGPYEQYF.

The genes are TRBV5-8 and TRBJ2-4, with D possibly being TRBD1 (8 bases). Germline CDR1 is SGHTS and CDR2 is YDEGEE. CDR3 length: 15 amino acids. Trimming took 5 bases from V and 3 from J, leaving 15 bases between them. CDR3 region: CASRHRGGDKNIQYF. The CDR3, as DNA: TGTGCCAGCAGGCACAGGGGGGGGGACAAAAACATTCAGTACTTC. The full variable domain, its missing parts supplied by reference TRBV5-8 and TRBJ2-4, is EAGVTQSPTHLIKTRGQQATLRCSPISGHTSVYWYQQALGLGLQFLLWYDEGEERNRGNFPPRFSGRQFPNYSSELNVNALELEDSALYLCASRHRGGDKNIQYFGAGTRLSVL.

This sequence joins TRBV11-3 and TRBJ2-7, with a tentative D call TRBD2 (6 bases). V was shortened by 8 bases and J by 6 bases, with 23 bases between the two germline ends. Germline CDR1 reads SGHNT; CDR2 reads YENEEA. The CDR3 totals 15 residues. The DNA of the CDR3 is TGTGCCAGCCTCCCCAAAACCGGTCGGGGGTGCGAGCAGTACTTC. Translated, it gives CASLPKTGRGCEQYF.

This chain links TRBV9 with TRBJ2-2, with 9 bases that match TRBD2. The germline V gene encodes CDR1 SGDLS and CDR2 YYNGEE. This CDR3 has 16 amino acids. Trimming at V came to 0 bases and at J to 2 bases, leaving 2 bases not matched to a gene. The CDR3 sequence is CASSVGLAGNTGELFF. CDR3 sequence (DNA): TGTGCCAGCAGCGTAGGTCTAGCGGGAAACACCGGGGAGCTGTTTTTT.

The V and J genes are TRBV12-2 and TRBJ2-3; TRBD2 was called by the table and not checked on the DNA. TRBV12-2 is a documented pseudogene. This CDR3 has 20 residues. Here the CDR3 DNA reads TGTGCAAGTCGCTTAGCGGGACTAGCGGGAGGGAGGGCTAGCACAGATACGCAGTATTTT. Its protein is CASRLAGLAGGRASTDTQYF.

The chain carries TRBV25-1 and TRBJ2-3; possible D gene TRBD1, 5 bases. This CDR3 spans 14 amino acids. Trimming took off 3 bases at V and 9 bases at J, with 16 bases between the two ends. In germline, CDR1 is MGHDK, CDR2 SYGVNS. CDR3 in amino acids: CASSEDRGWGTQYF. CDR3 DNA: TGTGCCAGCAGTGAGGACCGCGGATGGGGCACGCAGTATTTT.

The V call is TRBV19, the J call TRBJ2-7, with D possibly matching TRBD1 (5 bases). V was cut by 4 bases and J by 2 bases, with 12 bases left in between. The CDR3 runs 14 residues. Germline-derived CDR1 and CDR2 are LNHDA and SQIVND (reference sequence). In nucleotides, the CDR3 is TGTGCCAGTAGTACCAACGACAGAACCTACGAGCAGTACTTC. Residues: CASSTNDRTYEQYF.

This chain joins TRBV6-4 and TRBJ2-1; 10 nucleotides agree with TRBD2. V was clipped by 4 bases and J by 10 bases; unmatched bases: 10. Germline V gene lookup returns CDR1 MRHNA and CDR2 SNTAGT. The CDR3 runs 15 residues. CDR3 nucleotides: TGTGCCAGCAGTGCCGGGGTGGCTAGCGGGGGAGAGCAGTTCTTC. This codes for CASSAGVASGGEQFF.

CDR3 sequence reads: CATSRGTSRAYNEQFF. Here the CDR3 DNA reads TGTGCCACCAGCAGGGGCACTAGCAGGGCCTACAATGAGCAGTTCTTC. The rearrangement joins TRBV15 to TRBJ2-1, with D possibly being TRBD2 (6 bases). CDR1 is LNHNV and CDR2 is YYDKDF in the germline V gene (reference sequence). The V end lost 3 bases, the J end lost 2 bases, and 14 bases lay between the germline ends. This CDR3 contains 16 residues.

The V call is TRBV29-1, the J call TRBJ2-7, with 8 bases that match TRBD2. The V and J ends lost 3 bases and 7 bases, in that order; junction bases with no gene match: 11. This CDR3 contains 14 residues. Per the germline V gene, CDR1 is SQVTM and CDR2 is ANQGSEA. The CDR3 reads CSVDVAGSGWEQYF. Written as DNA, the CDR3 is TGCAGCGTTGATGTAGCGGGGTCCGGGTGGGAGCAGTACTTC.

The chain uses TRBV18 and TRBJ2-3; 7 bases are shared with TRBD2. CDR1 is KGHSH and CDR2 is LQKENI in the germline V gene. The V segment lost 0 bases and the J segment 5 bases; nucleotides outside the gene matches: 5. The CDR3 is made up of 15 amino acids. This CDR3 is CASSPPWEGQDTQYF. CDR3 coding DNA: TGTGCCAGCTCACCACCGTGGGAGGGCCAAGATACGCAGTATTTT.

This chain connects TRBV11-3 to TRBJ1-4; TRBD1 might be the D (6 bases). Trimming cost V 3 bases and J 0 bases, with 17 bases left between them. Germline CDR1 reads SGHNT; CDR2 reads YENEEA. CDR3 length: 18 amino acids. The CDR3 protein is CASSFEGVAGSTNEKLFF. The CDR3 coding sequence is TGTGCCAGCAGCTTCGAGGGGGTAGCGGGGTCAACTAATGAAAAACTGTTTTTT.

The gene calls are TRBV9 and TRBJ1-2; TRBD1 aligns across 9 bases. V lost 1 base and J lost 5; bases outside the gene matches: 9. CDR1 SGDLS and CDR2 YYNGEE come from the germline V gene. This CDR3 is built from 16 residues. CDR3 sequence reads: CASSVFDRGGAYGYTF. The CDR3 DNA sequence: TGTGCCAGCAGCGTATTCGACAGGGGGGGGGCTTATGGCTACACCTTC.

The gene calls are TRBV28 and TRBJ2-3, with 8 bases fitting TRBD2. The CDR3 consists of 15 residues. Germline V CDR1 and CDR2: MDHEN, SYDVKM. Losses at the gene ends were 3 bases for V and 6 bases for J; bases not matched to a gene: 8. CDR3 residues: CASSFGGAGEDTQYF. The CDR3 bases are TGTGCCAGCAGTTTCGGGGGGGCCGGGGAGGATACGCAGTATTTT.

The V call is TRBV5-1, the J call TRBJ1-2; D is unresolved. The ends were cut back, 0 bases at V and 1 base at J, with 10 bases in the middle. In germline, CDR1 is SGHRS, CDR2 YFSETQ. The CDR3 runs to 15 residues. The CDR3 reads CASSLVPQINYGYTF. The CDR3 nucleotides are TGCGCCAGCAGCTTGGTCCCACAAATTAACTATGGCTACACCTTC. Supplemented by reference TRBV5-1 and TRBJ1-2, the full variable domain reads KAGVTQTPRYLIKTRGQQVTLSCSPISGHRSVSWYQQTPGQGLQFLFEYFSETQRNKGNFPGRFSGRQFSNSRSEMNVSTLELGDSALYLCASSLVPQINYGYTFGSGTRLTVV.

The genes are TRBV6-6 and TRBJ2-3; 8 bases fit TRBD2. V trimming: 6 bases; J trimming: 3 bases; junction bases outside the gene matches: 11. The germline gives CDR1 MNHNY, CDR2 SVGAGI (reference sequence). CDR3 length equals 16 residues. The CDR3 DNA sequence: TGTGCCAGCAGAGCAACTGCGGGAGGTCTTACAGATACGCAGTATTTT. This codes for CASRATAGGLTDTQYF.

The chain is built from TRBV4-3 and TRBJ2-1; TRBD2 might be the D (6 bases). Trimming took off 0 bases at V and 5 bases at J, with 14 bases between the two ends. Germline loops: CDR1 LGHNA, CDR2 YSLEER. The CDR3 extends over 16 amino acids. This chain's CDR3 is CASSQELAGFNNEQFF. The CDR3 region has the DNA TGCGCCAGCAGCCAAGAACTCGCGGGATTCAACAATGAGCAGTTCTTC.

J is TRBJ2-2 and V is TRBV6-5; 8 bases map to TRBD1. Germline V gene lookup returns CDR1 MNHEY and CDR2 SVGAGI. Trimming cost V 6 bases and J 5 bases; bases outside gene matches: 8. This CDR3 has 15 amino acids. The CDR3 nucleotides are TGTGCCAGCAGCTTGGGACAGGCGGGGACCGGGGAGCTGTTTTTT. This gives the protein CASSLGQAGTGELFF.

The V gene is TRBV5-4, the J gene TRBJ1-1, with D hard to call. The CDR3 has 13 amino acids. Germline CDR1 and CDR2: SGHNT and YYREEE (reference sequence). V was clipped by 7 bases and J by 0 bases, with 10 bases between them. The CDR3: CASAEGMNTEAFF. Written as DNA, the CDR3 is TGTGCCAGCGCTGAGGGAATGAACACTGAAGCTTTCTTT. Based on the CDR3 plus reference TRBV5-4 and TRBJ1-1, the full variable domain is ETGVTQSPTHLIKTRGQQVTLRCSSQSGHNTVSWYQQALGQGPQFIFQYYREEENGRGNFPPRFSGLQFPNYSSELNVNALELDDSALYLCASAEGMNTEAFFGQGTRLTVV.

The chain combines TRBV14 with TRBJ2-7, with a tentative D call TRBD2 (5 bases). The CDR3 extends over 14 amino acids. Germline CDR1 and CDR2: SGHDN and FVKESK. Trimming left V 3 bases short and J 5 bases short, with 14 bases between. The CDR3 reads CASSHLLAEDEQYF. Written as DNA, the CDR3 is TGTGCCAGCAGCCACCTCCTAGCCGAAGACGAGCAGTACTTC. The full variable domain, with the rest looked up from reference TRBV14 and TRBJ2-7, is EAGVTQFPSHSVIEKGQTVTLRCDPISGHDNLYWYRRVMGKEIKFLLHFVKESKQDESGMPNNRFLAERTGGTYSTLKVQPAELEDSGVYFCASSHLLAEDEQYFGPGTRLTVT.

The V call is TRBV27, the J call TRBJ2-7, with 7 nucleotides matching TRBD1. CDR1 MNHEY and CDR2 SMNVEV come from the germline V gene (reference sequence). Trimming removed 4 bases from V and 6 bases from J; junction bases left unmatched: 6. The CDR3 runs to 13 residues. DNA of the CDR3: TGTGCCAGCAGTTCAGACAGGGCCAGCGAGCAGTACTTC. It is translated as CASSSDRASEQYF.

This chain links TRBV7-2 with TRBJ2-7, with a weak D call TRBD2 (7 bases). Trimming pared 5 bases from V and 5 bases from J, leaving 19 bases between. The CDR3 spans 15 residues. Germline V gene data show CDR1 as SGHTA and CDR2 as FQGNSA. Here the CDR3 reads CASSRVGAGANEQYF. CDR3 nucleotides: TGTGCCAGCAGCCGCGTGGGGGCGGGAGCAAACGAGCAGTACTTC. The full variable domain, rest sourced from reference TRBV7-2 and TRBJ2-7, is GAGVSQSPSNKVTEKGKDVELRCDPISGHTALYWYRQSLGQGLEFLIYFQGNSAPDKSGLPSDRFSAERTGGSVSTLTIQRTQQEDSAVYLCASSRVGAGANEQYFGPGTRLTVT.